This T cell receptor (beta chain) was sequenced during a study of OX40 agonist ivuxolimab in advanced cancers. The overall study: Ivuxolimab is an agonistic anti-OX40 (CD134) antibody, and patients were treated with it.

V was clipped by 2 bases and J by 6 bases, with 20 bases between them. Per the germline V gene, CDR1 is SGHAT and CDR2 is FQNNGV. The CDR3 spans 16 residues. The assay was immunoSEQ multiplex PCR, and TCRdb's table has in-frame clones only and misses some. The sample includes roughly 63,000 clones, 89% of them seen just once. With autoimmune disease history or systemic immunosuppression, patients were excluded. The sequence came from an adult with an advanced solid tumor such as melanoma, head and neck, liver or kidney cancer. Specimen: CD4+ or CD8+ T cells sorted from blood, collected in a trial of the OX40 agonist ivuxolimab. The J gene is TRBJ2-7, the V gene TRBV11-2; possibly TRBD1 or TRBD2 for D (5 bases each). In DNA, the CDR3 is TGTGCCAGCAGCTTACCTCTTGGGGCGCCGAGGGGCGAGCAGTACTTC. It specifies CASSLPLGAPRGEQYF.